The clone carrying this T cell receptor beta chain was seen a handful of times. Its antigen is as yet unknown. CDR3 length: 10 amino acids. Looked up from germline, CDR1 is LGHNT and CDR2 is FRNRAP. Deletions cut 6 bases from V and 6 bases from J, with 5 bases between. Sequencing templates came from extracted RNA that was reverse transcribed into cDNA. TCRdb's copy holds only in-frame clones and misses some; the assay was immunoSEQ multiplex PCR. The repertoire consists of roughly 180,000 clones, with approximately 55% occurring once and the leading ten covering about a tenth. Treatment denoted: oral pan-JAK inhibitor, 5-10 mg twice daily. This entry is derived from a study of CD8+ T cells in alopecia areata. Overall study results and limits: Among the 100 top clones, expanded CD8+ clones, like scalp clonality, were significantly decreased by tofacitinib. Compared with mice, patients displayed less clear TCR sharing, possibly for HLA-related reasons.

The material was CD8+ T cells sorted from blood, obtained at week 24, from a patient treated with tofacitinib. The J gene is TRBJ1-2, the V gene TRBV12-5; the D is unclear. This receptor was identified in a human donor with alopecia areata. This chain's CDR3 is CASGGNGYTF. The CDR3, as DNA: TGTGCTAGTGGAGGAAATGGCTACACCTTC.